This T cell receptor beta chain was sequenced in a study of cytomegalovirus exposure and HLA in healthy donors. Study conclusions and caveats: In vitro assays verified that a few CMV-associated chains recognized CMV antigens specifically.

Primers included in the PCR were 60 Vbeta and 13 Jbeta primers. TCRdb keeps only in-frame clones here, not all; method: immunoSEQ multiplex PCR. The sample consists of 200,000 or so clones, approximately 88% of them appearing once. Points on this clone: The antigen is not known.

The CDR3 length is 15 residues. Germline CDR1 reads SQVTM; CDR2 reads ANQGSEA. The trim removed 4 bases at V and 5 bases at J, leaving 9 bases unmatched. The clonotype originates from a boy younger than 10 in good health and CMV-seronegative. The chain has TRBV29-1 and TRBJ2-2, with 8 bases that match TRBD1. The sample consisted of PBMCs. For the CDR3, the DNA is TGCAGCGTTGGTGGCAGGGGGCAGGGTACCGGGGAGCTGTTTTTT. It translates to CSVGGRGQGTGELFF.